The following is a T cell receptor beta chain sequence with its context. The sample holds a few counts of this clonotype. Its antigen remains undetermined. Qualities for individual bases were not recorded, and no much larger clone is one base off. CDR1 LNHDA and CDR2 SQIVND are derived from the germline V gene (reference sequence). The trim is 5 bases for V and 0 bases for J, with a gap of 17 bases between the germline ends. The CDR3 starts with the cysteine, ends with the phenylalanine, and has 17 residues. The kept DNA is CDR3 alone, 51 bases in frame from the first base. Amplification of TCR beta CDR3 regions was carried out from RNA transcripts. For the first round of RT-PCR on the TCR CDR3, the HTBI primer set was used together with the Qiagen OneStep RT-PCR kit. Libraries were constructed in a second round of multiplex PCR, after which size selection and purification were carried out. The libraries were sequenced on an Illumina HiSeq2000 using paired-end 100 bp reads. The original methods were these. Raw data were processed with SOAPnuke, discarding reads with adapters, uncalled bases, mean Phred below 15, or no exact constant-primer or identifier match. High-quality paired reads were merged with COPE v1.2.5, and unique nucleotide sequences were defined as clonotypes. Clonotypes were aligned to IMGT TRBV, TRBD and TRBJ reference segments using MiTCR v1.1. The analysis was restricted to V-J combinations with a frequency above 0.0001, which together covered 99% to 99.2% of the repertoires. The TCS score was defined as F50 (clonal expansion) divided by E x V (chaos), with BLOSUM62-based TCRdist calculated between CDR3 peptides within each V-J. Welch's t-statistics and random forest reduced roughly 530 V-J features to roughly 13, which were used in a naive Bayes classifier (R e1071). Through fastp at Q25 and MiXCR, TCRdb rebuilt clones from the public reads, retaining in-frame beta chains. All rows with the same CDR3 protein become a single entry with the most common DNA and genes. The V and J calls follow TCRdb's processing rather than the paper's. Here the sample has more than 550,000 distinct CDR3 sequences; approximately 19% occur a single time. Of the sample, approximately 15% falls within the top ten clones.

The data were taken from a study of T cells in Graves' hyperthyroidism and ophthalmopathy (dated by TCRdb to between 2018 and 2021). In terms of the full investigation: Peripheral blood samples were taken at initial diagnosis, before any treatment was given. Whether ophthalmopathy could be predicted prospectively was tested in an independent validation cohort made up of roughly 19 hyperthyroidism patients plus 17 patients who later progressed to ophthalmopathy. The study also compared thyroid tissue and blood T-cell repertoires from roughly 6 Graves' hyperthyroidism patients. The paper reports TCR Vbeta CDR3 sequencing of some 140 peripheral blood samples: some 44 ophthalmopathy, fewer than 85 hyperthyroidism and some 17 progressor patients. The approximately 97 discovery patients were randomly divided into training and test sets at a 7:3 ratio. A discovery cohort of roughly 96 patients, roughly 45 with Graves' ophthalmopathy and 55 to 60 with stable Graves' hyperthyroidism, was used to find distinguishing TCR V-J signatures. Once sampling was done, hyperthyroidism patients were given methimazole at a starting dose of 30 mg daily, whereas ophthalmopathy patients were given high-dose intravenous methylprednisolone.

Overall results and qualifications from the work: In validation, the model predicted progression to ophthalmopathy with approximately 71% sensitivity and roughly 75% specificity, a median of roughly seven months before onset. No statistical method was used to set the sample size in advance, and investigators knew the group allocation. Most expanded thyroid clonotypes (frequency above 0.001) were also detected in blood, suggesting blood repertoires may reflect thyroid immune responses. In cross-validation, a model built on a 13 V-J signature told ophthalmopathy apart from stable hyperthyroidism with under 90% sensitivity and about 81% specificity, and in testing the same model reached 80%/75%.

Hyperthyroidism patients were aged 18 to 65 years and newly diagnosed, with disease duration of less than 2 months. The study excluded patients with uncontrolled infections, other autoimmune diseases, pregnancy or lactation. Diagnoses relied on clinical symptoms, serum thyroxine and TRAb, thyroid ultrasound and orbital computed tomography. For progressor patients, blood was drawn at the first diagnosis of hyperthyroidism, before any ophthalmopathy symptoms had appeared. PBMCs were isolated from 8 to 10 ml of fresh peripheral blood by Ficoll-Paque density gradient centrifugation. Patients classed as progressors first received a Graves' hyperthyroidism diagnosis and then went on to develop ophthalmopathy during follow-up. Trizol reagent was used to extract total RNA, and RNA quality was then checked on an Agilent 2100 Bioanalyzer.

This clonotype originated in a woman between 50 and 59 years old with Graves' hyperthyroidism that later progressed to Graves' ophthalmopathy. Sequenced material: blood. The chain is assembled from TRBV19 and TRBJ1-5, with no D gene named confidently. The nucleotide sequence reads TGTGCCAGTAGTCCTAGTTCCGGGGAGGATAGCAATCAGCCCCAGCATTTT. Its translation reads: CASSPSSGEDSNQPQHF.